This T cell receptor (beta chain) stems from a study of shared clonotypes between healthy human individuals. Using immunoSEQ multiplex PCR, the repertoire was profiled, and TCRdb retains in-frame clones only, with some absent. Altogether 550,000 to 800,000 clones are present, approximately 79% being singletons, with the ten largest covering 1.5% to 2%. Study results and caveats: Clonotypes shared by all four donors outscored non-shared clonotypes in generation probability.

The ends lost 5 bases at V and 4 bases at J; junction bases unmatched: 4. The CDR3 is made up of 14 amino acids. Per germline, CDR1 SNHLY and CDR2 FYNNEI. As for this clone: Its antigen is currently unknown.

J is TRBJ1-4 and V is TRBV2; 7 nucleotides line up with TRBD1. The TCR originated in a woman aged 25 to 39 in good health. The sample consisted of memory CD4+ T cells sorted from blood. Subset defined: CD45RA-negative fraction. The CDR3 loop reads CASSRQGYNEKLFF. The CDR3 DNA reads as TGTGCCAGCAGTCGACAGGGTTATAATGAAAAACTGTTTTTT.